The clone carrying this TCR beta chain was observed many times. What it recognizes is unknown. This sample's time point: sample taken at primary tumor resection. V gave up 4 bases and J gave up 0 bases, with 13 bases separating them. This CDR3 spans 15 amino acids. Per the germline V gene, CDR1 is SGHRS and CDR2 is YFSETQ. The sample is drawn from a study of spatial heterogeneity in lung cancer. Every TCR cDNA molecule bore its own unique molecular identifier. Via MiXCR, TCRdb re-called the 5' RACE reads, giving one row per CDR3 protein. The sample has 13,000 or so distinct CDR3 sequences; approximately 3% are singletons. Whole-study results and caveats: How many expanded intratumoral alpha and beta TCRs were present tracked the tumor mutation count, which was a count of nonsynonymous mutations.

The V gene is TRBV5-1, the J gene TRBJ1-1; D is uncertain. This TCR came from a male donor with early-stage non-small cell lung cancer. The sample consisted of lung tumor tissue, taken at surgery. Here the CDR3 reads CASSKGQTMNTEAFF. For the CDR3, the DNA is TGCGCCAGCAGCAAGGGCCAAACGATGAACACTGAAGCTTTCTTT.